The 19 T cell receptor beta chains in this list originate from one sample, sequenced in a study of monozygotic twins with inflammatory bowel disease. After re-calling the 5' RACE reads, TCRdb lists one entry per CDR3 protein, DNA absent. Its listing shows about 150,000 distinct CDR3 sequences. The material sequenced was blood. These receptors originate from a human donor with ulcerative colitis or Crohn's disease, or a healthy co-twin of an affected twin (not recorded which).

CDR3 residues: CASSQPGLAGDTQYF. The genes are TRBV18 and TRBJ2-3; TCRdb's D call of TRBD2 is untestable without DNA. CDR1 KGHSH and CDR2 LQKENI come from the germline V gene. The CDR3 is made up of 15 amino acids. The full variable domain, completed using reference TRBV18 and TRBJ2-3, is NAGVMQNPRHLVRRRGQEARLRCSPMKGHSHVYWYRQLPEEGLKFMVYLQKENIIDESGMPKERFSAEFPKEGPSILRIQQVVRGDSAAYFCASSQPGLAGDTQYFGPGTRLTVL.

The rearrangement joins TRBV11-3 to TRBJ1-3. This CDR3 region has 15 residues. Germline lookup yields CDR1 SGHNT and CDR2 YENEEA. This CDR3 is CASSSRQALRNTIYF.

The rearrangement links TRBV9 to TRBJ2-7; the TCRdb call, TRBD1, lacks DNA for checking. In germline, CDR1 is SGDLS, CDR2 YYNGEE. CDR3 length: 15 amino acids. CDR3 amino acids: CASSVGPEGGDEQYF.

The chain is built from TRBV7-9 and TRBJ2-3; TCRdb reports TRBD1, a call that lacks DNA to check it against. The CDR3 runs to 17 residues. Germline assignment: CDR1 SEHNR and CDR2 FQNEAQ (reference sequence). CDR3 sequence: CASSLRGGTGYTDTQYF.

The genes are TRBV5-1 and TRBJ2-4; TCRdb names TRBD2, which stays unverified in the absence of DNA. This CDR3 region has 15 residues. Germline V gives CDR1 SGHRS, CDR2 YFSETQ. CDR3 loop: CASSSPRESENIQYF.

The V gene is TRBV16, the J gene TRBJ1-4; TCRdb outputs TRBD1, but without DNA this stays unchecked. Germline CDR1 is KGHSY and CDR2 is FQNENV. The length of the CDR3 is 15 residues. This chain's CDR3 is CASSQLRRGDEKLFF.

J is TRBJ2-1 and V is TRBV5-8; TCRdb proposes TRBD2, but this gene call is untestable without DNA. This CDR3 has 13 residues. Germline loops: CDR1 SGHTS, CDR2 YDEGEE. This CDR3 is CASSLSSGRAVFF.

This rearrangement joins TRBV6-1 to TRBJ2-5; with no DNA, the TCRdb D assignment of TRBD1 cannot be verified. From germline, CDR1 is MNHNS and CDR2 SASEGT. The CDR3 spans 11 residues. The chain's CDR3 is CAPGWGGTQYF.

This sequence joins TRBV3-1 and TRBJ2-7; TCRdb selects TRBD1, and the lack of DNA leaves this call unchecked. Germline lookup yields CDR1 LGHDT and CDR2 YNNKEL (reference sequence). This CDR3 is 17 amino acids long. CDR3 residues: CASSQVERTGRGYEQYF.

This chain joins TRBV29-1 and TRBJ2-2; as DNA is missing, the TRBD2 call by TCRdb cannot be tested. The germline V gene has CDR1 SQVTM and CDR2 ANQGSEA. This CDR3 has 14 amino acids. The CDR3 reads CSVSTSGSLGELFF.

This chain's CDR3 is CASSPRTPGRNEQFF. The chain joins TRBV5-1 to TRBJ2-1; lacking DNA, the TRBD1 call made by TCRdb goes unchecked. The CDR3 contains 15 residues. Germline CDR1 is SGHRS and CDR2 is YFSETQ. Looking up the rest from reference TRBV5-1 and TRBJ2-1 gives the full variable domain: KAGVTQTPRYLIKTRGQQVTLSCSPISGHRSVSWYQQTPGQGLQFLFEYFSETQRNKGNFPGRFSGRQFSNSRSEMNVSTLELGDSALYLCASSPRTPGRNEQFFGPGTRLTVL.

CDR3 sequence reads: CASSFRETSEAFF. The chain recombines TRBV5-1 with TRBJ1-1; without DNA, the TCRdb call of TRBD1 cannot be checked. Germline values: CDR1 SGHRS, CDR2 YFSETQ. The length of the CDR3 is 13 residues. Looking up the rest from reference TRBV5-1 and TRBJ1-1 gives the full variable domain: KAGVTQTPRYLIKTRGQQVTLSCSPISGHRSVSWYQQTPGQGLQFLFEYFSETQRNKGNFPGRFSGRQFSNSRSEMNVSTLELGDSALYLCASSFRETSEAFFGQGTRLTVV.

CDR3 region: CASSAGTGDEKLFF. J is TRBJ1-4 and V is TRBV7-6; TCRdb reports TRBD1, a call that lacks DNA to check it against. The germline V gene has CDR1 SGHVS and CDR2 FNYEAQ. This CDR3 contains 14 residues.

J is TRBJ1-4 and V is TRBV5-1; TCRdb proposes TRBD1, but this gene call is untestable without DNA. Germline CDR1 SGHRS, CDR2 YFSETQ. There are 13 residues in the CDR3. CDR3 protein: CASSLKGVEKLFF.

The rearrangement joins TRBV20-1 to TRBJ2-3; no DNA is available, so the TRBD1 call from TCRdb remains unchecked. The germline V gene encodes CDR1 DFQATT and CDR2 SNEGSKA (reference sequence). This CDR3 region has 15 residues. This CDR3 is CSAEETGRNPDTQYF.

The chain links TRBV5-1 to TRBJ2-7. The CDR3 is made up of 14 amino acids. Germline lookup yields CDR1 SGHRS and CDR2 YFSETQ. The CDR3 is CASSLDRGFYEQYF.

This CDR3 reads CSAPLGRGHRQPQHF. V and J are TRBV20-1 and TRBJ1-5; without DNA, the TCRdb call of TRBD1 cannot be checked. Germline lookup yields CDR1 DFQATT and CDR2 SNEGSKA (reference sequence). The CDR3 is 15 residues long.

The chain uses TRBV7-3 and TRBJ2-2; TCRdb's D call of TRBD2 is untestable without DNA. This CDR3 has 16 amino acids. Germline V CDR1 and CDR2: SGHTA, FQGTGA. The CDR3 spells CASSLTGTSKTGELFF.

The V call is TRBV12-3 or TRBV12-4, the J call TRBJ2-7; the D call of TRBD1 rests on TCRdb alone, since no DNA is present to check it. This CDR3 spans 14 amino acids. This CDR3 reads CASSKPGHDYEQYF.